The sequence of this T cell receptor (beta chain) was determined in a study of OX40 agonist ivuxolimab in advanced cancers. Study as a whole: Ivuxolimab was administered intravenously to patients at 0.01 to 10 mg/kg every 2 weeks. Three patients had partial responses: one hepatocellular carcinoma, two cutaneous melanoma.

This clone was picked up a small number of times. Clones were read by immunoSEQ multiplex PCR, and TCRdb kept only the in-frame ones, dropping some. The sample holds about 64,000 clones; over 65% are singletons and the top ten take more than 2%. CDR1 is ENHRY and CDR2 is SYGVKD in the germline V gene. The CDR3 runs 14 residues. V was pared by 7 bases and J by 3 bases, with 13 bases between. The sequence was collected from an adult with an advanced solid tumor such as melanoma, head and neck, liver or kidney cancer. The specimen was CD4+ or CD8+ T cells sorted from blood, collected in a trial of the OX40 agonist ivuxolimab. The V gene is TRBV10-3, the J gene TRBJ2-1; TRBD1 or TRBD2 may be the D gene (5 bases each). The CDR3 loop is CAITQGEIYNEQFF. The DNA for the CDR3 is TGTGCCATCACTCAAGGGGAGATCTACAATGAGCAGTTCTTC.